These 4 T cell receptor beta chains came from one sample sequenced in a study of shared clonotypes between healthy human individuals. Assay used: immunoSEQ multiplex PCR; TCRdb lists only in-frame clones, some missing. In the table there are roughly 600,000 clones, about 98% of which are singletons. CD8 cells regarded as naive lacked CD45RO, were positively chosen for CCR7, and omitted terminally differentiated effector memory CD45RA+ cells. The sample consisted of naive CD8+ T cells sorted from blood. The receptors were sampled from a man aged 30 to 45 in good health.

The V and J genes are TRBV16 and TRBJ1-5; weak D call: TRBD1 (5 bases). Trimming left V 4 bases short and J 4 bases short, with 14 bases between. This CDR3 has 15 amino acids. The V gene's germline CDR1 is KGHSY and CDR2 FQNENV. CDR3 protein: CASSPGTAANQPQHF. CDR3 DNA: TGTGCCAGCAGCCCCGGGACGGCGGCGAATCAGCCCCAGCATTTT.

This clone was found a few times. The chain has TRBV2 and TRBJ2-5; 7 bases align to TRBD1. Trimming took 7 bases from V and 4 from J; bases not matched to a gene: 15. The CDR3 loop spans 16 amino acids. Per germline, CDR1 SNHLY and CDR2 FYNNEI. The CDR3 protein is CASTEGTATPGETQYF. The CDR3 DNA is TGTGCCAGCACCGAAGGGACAGCAACGCCGGGAGAGACCCAGTACTTC.

The chain combines TRBV4-3 with TRBJ2-6, with TRBD2 as a possible D gene (5 bases). This CDR3 has 18 amino acids. Germline CDR1 and CDR2: LGHNA and YSLEER. The germline V and J ends were trimmed by 0 bases and 3 bases, with 15 bases remaining between them. CDR3 amino acids: CASSQERALGYGANVLTF. DNA of the CDR3: TGCGCCAGCAGCCAAGAGCGGGCCCTGGGTTATGGGGCCAACGTCCTGACTTTC.

The chain combines TRBV5-5 with TRBJ2-7; D is possibly TRBD1 (5 bases). The V end was cut by 4 bases, the J end by 4 bases, with 15 bases between. The CDR3 spans 14 residues. CDR1 is SGHKS, CDR2 YYEKEE, per germline (reference sequence). CDR3 sequence (DNA): TGTGCCAGCAGCCTACCTACGACAGCTTACGAGCAGTACTTC. This gives the protein CASSLPTTAYEQYF.